The source of this T cell receptor beta chain is a study of T-cell memory formation after mild COVID-19. Turning to the study itself: TCR clusters were mostly donor specific. The study, taken as a whole, reports: Clones contracting over day 15 to 85 were CD4/CD8 balanced, with later expanders leaning CD4+. Detection of some responders pre-infection suggested pre-existing cross-reactive memory T cells participated.

Note on this clonotype: Its antigen is currently unknown.

Trimming removed 7 bases at V and 2 bases at J, with 21 bases between. Germline loops: CDR1 ENHRY, CDR2 SYGVKD. The length of the CDR3 is 18 residues. 5'RACE primed from the constant segment yielded TCR alpha and TCR beta cDNA libraries bearing sample barcodes and UMIs. MiXCR, applied by TCRdb to the 5' RACE reads, yields one record per CDR3 protein. The sample contains hundreds of thousands of distinct CDR3 sequences, over 15% of which appear only once. The TCR comes from a man in his late teens or twenties who had mild COVID-19 (a few samples of this study predate the infection). Cell type and time point are not known. Sequenced input: PBMCs or a T cell subset sorted from them (not recorded which). The chain is built from TRBV10-3 and TRBJ2-6; tentatively, D is TRBD1 (6 bases). The CDR3 bases are TGTGCCATCAACGGACAGATATATGGGACGGCTGGGGCCAACGTCCTGACTTTC. Translating gives CAINGQIYGTAGANVLTF.